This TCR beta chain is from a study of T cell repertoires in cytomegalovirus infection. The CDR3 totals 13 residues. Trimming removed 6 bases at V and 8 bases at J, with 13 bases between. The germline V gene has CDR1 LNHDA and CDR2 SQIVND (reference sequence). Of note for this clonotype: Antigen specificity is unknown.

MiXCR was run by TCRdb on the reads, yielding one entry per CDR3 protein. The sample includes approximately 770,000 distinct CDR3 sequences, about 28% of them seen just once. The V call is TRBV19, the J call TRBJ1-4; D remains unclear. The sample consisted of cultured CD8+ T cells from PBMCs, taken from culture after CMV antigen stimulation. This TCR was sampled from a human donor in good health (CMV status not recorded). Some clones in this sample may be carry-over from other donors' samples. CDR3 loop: CASSAEDGEKLFF. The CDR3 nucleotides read TGTGCCAGTAGCGCCGAAGACGGGGAAAAACTGTTTTTT.